The 19 T cell receptor beta chains presented below share a single source sample, sequenced in a study of neoadjuvant nivolumab and ipilimumab in lung cancer. The protocol was immunoSEQ multiplex PCR, while the TCRdb copy is restricted to in-frame clones and leaves out a portion. The table has thousands of clones, 70% to 75% seen once; the top ten hold 10% to 13%. Here the sequenced sample was tumor tissue, taken after neoadjuvant nivolumab, alone or with ipilimumab, at or shortly before surgery. The receptor source for this set is an adult with non-small cell lung cancer.

This clone was counted only a few times. The chain joins TRBV7-6 to TRBJ2-1, with TRBD1 as a possible D gene (5 bases). CDR1 and CDR2 from the germline V gene are SGHVS and FNYEAQ. V lost 5 bases and J lost 5, with 22 bases in between. This CDR3 has 17 amino acids. The DNA for the CDR3 is TGTGCCAGCAGCCTCCTGACGGTAACAGGATGGGACAATGAGCAGTTCTTC. Translated, it gives CASSLLTVTGWDNEQFF.

The chain combines TRBV11-2 with TRBJ2-5; D is unclear. V lost 1 base and J 5 bases, leaving 11 bases between the germline ends. Germline loops: CDR1 SGHAT, CDR2 FQNNGV. CDR3 size: 14 residues. CDR3 DNA sequence: TGTGCCAGCAGCTTAGGGTGGGGAAGGGAGACCCAGTACTTC. Translated, it gives CASSLGWGRETQYF.

This sequence joins TRBV5-6 and TRBJ2-7; 16 bases match TRBD2. Per germline, CDR1 SGHDT and CDR2 YYEEEE. There are 18 residues in the CDR3. Trimming removed 4 bases from V and 5 bases from J; junction bases left unmatched: 12. CDR3 protein: CASSAVPGLAGGLHEQYF. Written as DNA, the CDR3 is TGTGCCAGCAGCGCAGTCCCGGGACTAGCGGGGGGGCTCCACGAGCAGTACTTC.

The chain employs TRBV2 and TRBJ1-5; possibly TRBD1 for D (6 bases). Germline V CDR1 and CDR2: SNHLY, FYNNEI. V lost 6 bases, J lost 4 bases, and 13 bases lay in between. The CDR3 is 14 amino acids. The CDR3 loop is CASRPGQYNQPQHF. The CDR3, as DNA: TGTGCCAGCAGGCCGGGACAATATAATCAGCCCCAGCATTTT.

This clone was counted a few times. The chain uses TRBV2 and TRBJ1-5; 7 nucleotides line up with TRBD1. The CDR3 covers 15 residues. V gave up 4 bases and J gave up 2 bases; unmatched junction bases: 5. Germline CDR1 SNHLY, CDR2 FYNNEI. The CDR3 DNA is TGTGCCAGCAGTGGACAGGGCAGGGGCAATCAGCCCCAGCATTTT. Translation gives CASSGQGRGNQPQHF.

The chain carries TRBV5-4 and TRBJ1-2; TRBD1 matches at 8 bases. The germline V gene has CDR1 SGHNT and CDR2 YYREEE (reference sequence). CDR3 length: 15 amino acids. J gave up 4 bases and V 0 bases, and 5 bases lay outside the gene matches. CDR3 sequence: CASSLAGGGIYGYTF. In DNA, the CDR3 is TGTGCCAGCAGCTTGGCAGGGGGCGGCATCTATGGCTACACCTTC. The entire variable domain, with the rest obtained from reference TRBV5-4 and TRBJ1-2, is as follows: ETGVTQSPTHLIKTRGQQVTLRCSSQSGHNTVSWYQQALGQGPQFIFQYYREEENGRGNFPPRFSGLQFPNYSSELNVNALELDDSALYLCASSLAGGGIYGYTFGSGTRLTVV.

The chain joins TRBV7-2 to TRBJ1-1, with 7 bases matching TRBD1. The germline CDR1 and CDR2 sequences are SGHTA and FQGNSA. With V trimmed by 6 bases and J by 0 bases, 4 bases remained unmatched. The CDR3 is 14 amino acids. CDR3 nucleotide sequence: TGTGCCAGCAGACCCGGGACAGTGAACACTGAAGCTTTCTTT. Its translation is CASRPGTVNTEAFF.

The V gene is TRBV4-1, the J gene TRBJ2-6; either TRBD1 or TRBD2 may supply D (5 bases each). The V and J ends lost 5 bases and 0 bases respectively, with 14 bases between them. The germline V gene encodes CDR1 MGHRA and CDR2 YSYEKL. The CDR3 length is 17 residues. CDR3 loop: CASSSGTFYSGANVLTF. CDR3 coding DNA: TGCGCCAGCAGCTCCGGGACCTTCTACTCTGGGGCCAACGTCCTGACTTTC.

The chain carries TRBV9 and TRBJ2-3; 12 bases align to TRBD1. The germline V gene encodes CDR1 SGDLS and CDR2 YYNGEE. This CDR3 comprises 16 residues. With 3 bases clipped from V and 6 bases from J, the junction kept 8 bases outside the gene matches. The CDR3 loop is CASSGEGTGGLDTQYF. CDR3 nucleotide sequence: TGTGCCAGCAGCGGCGAGGGGACAGGGGGCTTGGATACGCAGTATTTT.

The rearrangement uses TRBV5-6 and TRBJ2-7, with a tentative D call TRBD2 (6 bases). V was shortened by 2 bases and J by 7 bases, with 16 bases between the two germline ends. The CDR3 contains 14 residues. Germline values: CDR1 SGHDT, CDR2 YYEEEE. For the CDR3, the DNA is TGTGCCAGCAGCTTTTGGGGCCACGGGGGAGAGCAGTACGTC. Translating gives CASSFWGHGGEQYV.

The chain carries TRBV7-9 and TRBJ2-5, with D uncertain. Germline CDR1 SEHNR, CDR2 FQNEAQ (reference sequence). CDR3 length: 12 residues. V was trimmed by 6 bases and J by 2 bases, leaving 7 bases between them. The CDR3 DNA follows: TGTGCCAGCAGTGTCATACAAGAGACCCAGTACTTC. It codes for CASSVIQETQYF.

This chain links TRBV19 with TRBJ1-4, with TRBD1 matching over 7 bases. V was pared by 5 bases and J by 3 bases, with 6 bases of the junction left unmatched. CDR3 length: 15 amino acids. Germline V gene data show CDR1 as LNHDA and CDR2 as SQIVND (reference sequence). CDR3 sequence (DNA): TGTGCCAGTAGTTACCGGGACAGCCCTAATGAAAAACTGTTTTTT. Amino acid sequence: CASSYRDSPNEKLFF.

J is TRBJ2-7 and V is TRBV4-3; 8 bases are a match to TRBD1. From germline, CDR1 is LGHNA and CDR2 YSLEER. This CDR3 contains 16 residues. Trimming took 0 bases from V and 4 from J; bases not matched to a gene: 8. The CDR3 loop is CASSQDVAGGGYEQYF. CDR3 nucleotides: TGCGCCAGCAGCCAAGATGTCGCAGGGGGCGGGTACGAGCAGTACTTC.

The rearrangement joins TRBV4-1 to TRBJ2-5; a possible D gene is TRBD2 (6 bases). Trimming left V 1 base short and J 4 bases short, with 7 bases between. The germline V gene has CDR1 MGHRA and CDR2 YSYEKL. This CDR3 has 13 residues. CDR3 in amino acids: CASSQAGGETQYF. The CDR3 region has the DNA TGCGCCAGCAGCCAAGCCGGGGGAGAGACCCAGTACTTC.

This clone ranks as medium-sized. This chain joins TRBV6-6 and TRBJ1-4, with a possible D match to TRBD1 (6 bases). The CDR3 runs 15 residues. Looked up from germline, CDR1 is MNHNY and CDR2 is SVGAGI (reference sequence). The V end lost 2 bases, the J end lost 6 bases, and 13 bases lay between the germline ends. The CDR3 protein is CASSYTGTLHEKLFF. The CDR3 bases are TGTGCCAGCAGTTACACCGGGACACTTCATGAAAAACTGTTTTTT.

This chain links TRBV12-2 with TRBJ2-1; TRBD1, the table's D call, lacks a check against the DNA. TRBV12-2 is listed as a pseudogene. This CDR3 comprises 14 residues. The CDR3 sequence is CASRPRDRVIVGIF. As DNA, the CDR3 is TGTGCAAGTCGCCCCAGGGACAGGGTTATAGTGGGGATCTTC.

The rearrangement links TRBV28 to TRBJ2-7, with 9 bases matching TRBD1. The CDR3 length is 14 residues. Trimming cost V 5 bases and J 2 bases; bases outside gene matches: 4. The germline gives CDR1 MDHEN, CDR2 SYDVKM. The CDR3 region is CASSGQGSAYEQYV. CDR3 in DNA: TGTGCCAGCAGTGGACAGGGGTCAGCCTACGAGCAGTACGTC.

The rearrangement links TRBV28 to TRBJ1-1, with TRBD1 matching 9 bases. V dropped 8 bases and J dropped 14; count of bases not matched to a gene: 12. Germline V gene lookup returns CDR1 MDHEN and CDR2 SYDVKM. CDR3 length equals 12 residues. The CDR3 region is CASPSGTGWWFF. The CDR3 nucleotides read TGTGCCAGCCCCTCCGGGACAGGGTGGTGGTTCTTT.

The chain carries TRBV18 and TRBJ2-3; 9 bases are a match to TRBD1. There are 15 residues in the CDR3. In germline, CDR1 is KGHSH, CDR2 LQKENI. The trim removed 2 bases at V and 3 bases at J, leaving 3 bases unmatched. The CDR3 is CASSPSGQGTDTQYF. Written as DNA, the CDR3 is TGTGCCAGCTCACCATCGGGACAGGGAACAGATACGCAGTATTTT.